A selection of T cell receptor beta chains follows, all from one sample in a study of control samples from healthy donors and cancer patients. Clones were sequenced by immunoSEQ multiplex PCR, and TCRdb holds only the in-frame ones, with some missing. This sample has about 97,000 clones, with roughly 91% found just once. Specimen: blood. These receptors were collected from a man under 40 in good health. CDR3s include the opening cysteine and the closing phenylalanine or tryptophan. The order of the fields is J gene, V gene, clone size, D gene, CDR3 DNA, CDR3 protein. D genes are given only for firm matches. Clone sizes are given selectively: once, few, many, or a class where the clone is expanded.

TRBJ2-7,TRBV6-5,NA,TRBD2,TGTGCCAGCAGTCAGCGGGAAGGCCCCTACGAGCAGTACTTC,CASSQREGPYEQYF
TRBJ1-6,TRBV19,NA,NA,TGTGCCAGTACCCCGTTAGGAGCTAATTCACCCCTCCACTTT,CASTPLGANSPLHF
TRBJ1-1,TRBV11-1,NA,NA,TGTGCCAGCAGCTTACGCAGTGAGACTGAAGCTTTCTTT,CASSLRSETEAFF
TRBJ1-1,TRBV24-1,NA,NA,TGTGCCACCAGTGGGGGGCCTTCGAACACTGAAGCTTTCTTT,CATSGGPSNTEAFF
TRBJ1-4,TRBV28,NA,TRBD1,TGTGCCAGCAGTTTATCGGGACAGGTTGGGGAAAAACTGTTTTTT,CASSLSGQVGEKLFF
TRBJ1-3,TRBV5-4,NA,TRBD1,TGTGCCAGCAGCCCGTCCCGGGACAGGGTCACTGGAAACACCATATATTTT,CASSPSRDRVTGNTIYF
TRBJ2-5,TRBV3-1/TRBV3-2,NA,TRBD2,TGTGCCAGCAGCAGTCTAGCGGGAGGCCCGGGGGAGACCCAGTACTTC,CASSSLAGGPGETQYF
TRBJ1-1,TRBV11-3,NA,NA,TGTGCCAGCAGCTTAGAGCCTTTAGGGGTGAACACTGAAGCTTTCTTT,CASSLEPLGVNTEAFF
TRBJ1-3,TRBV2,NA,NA,TGTGCCAGCAGTGATGAGCAGATTACTGGAAACACCATATATTTT,CASSDEQITGNTIYF
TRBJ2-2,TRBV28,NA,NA,TGTGCCAGCAGCTTACTCGGCGGGGAGCTGTTTTTT,CASSLLGGELFF
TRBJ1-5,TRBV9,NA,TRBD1,TGTGCCAGCAGCGCCACTCAGGGGGGGAATCAGCCCCAGCATTTT,CASSATQGGNQPQHF
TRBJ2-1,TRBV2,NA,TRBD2,TGTGCCAGCAGTGAACTGGGAGGGACCTACAATGAGCAGTTCTTC,CASSELGGTYNEQFF
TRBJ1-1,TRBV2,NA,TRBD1,TGTGCCGGCTCCGGGACAGCCTCATTGAACACTGAAGCTTTCTTT,CAGSGTASLNTEAFF
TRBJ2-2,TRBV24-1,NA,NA,TGTGCCACCTCGGGGCCCACCGGGGAGCTGTTTTTT,CATSGPTGELFF
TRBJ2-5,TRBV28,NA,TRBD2,TGTGCCAGCAGCCGACCGACGGGAGCGGGGGGCAAGACCCAGTACTTC,CASSRPTGAGGKTQYF
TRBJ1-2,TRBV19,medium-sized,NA,TGTGCCAGTAGTAACCCCTTTACCGGGACGGGGGTCTATGGCTACACCTTC,CASSNPFTGTGVYGYTF
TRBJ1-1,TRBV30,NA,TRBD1,TGTGCCTGGAGTGGAACAGGGGGCACTGAAGCTTTCTTT,CAWSGTGGTEAFF
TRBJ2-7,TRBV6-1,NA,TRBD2,TGTGCCAGCAGTGGTACTAGCGGGAGTAGTGTCTCCTACGAGCAGTACTTC,CASSGTSGSSVSYEQYF
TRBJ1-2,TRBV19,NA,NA,TGTGCCAGTAGTATTGGAGGCGGCTACACCTTC,CASSIGGGYTF
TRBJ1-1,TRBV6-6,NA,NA,TGTGCCAGCAGTTTGAGCTTCGGTACGGGACACACTGAAGCTTTCTTT,CASSLSFGTGHTEAFF
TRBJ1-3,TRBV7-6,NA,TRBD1,TGTGCCAGCAGCCGATGGGACAGCTCTGGAAACACCATATATTTT,CASSRWDSSGNTIYF
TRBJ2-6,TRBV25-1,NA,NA,TGTGCCAGCAGTGAAATCAATTCTGGGGCCAACGTCCTGACTTTC,CASSEINSGANVLTF
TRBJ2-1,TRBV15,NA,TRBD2,TGTGCCACCAGCGTCCCTAGCGGGCCCTACAATGAGCAGTTCTTC,CATSVPSGPYNEQFF
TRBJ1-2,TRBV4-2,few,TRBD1,TGTGCCAGCAGCCAAGTTGGGACAGGCTCTGGCTACACCTTC,CASSQVGTGSGYTF
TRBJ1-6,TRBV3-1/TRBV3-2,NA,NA,TGTGCCAGCACCCACCGGGGACGGGGCGGTTCACCCCTCCACTTT,CASTHRGRGGSPLHF
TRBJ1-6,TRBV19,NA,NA,TGTGCCAGTAGTATGGGTGGTCCGGGTAATTCACCCCTCCACTTT,CASSMGGPGNSPLHF
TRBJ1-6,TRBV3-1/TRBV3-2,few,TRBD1,TGTGCCAGCAGCCTTACGACAGGGAGCTCCTATAATTCACCCCTCCACTTT,CASSLTTGSSYNSPLHF
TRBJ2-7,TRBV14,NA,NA,TGTGCCAGCAGCCAAGATCGGAACCAGCGTTCCAGCTCCTACGAGCAGTACTTC,CASSQDRNQRSSSYEQYF
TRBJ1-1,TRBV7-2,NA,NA,TGTGCCAGCAGCTTAGTCACAGTTCAAACTGAAGCTTTCTTT,CASSLVTVQTEAFF
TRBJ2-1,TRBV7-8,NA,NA,TGTGCCAGCAGCACAGGCCCGGAGCAGTTCTTC,CASSTGPEQFF
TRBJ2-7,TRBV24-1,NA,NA,TGTGCCACCAGTGATGTCGGGGACGAGCAGTACTTC,CATSDVGDEQYF
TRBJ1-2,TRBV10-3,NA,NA,TGTGCCATCAGTGAGTCGAGGCAGAAAACTATGTTAGGCTACACCTTC,CAISESRQKTMLGYTF
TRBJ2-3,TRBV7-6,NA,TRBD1,TGTGCCAGCAACTCCGGACAGGGGATAACAGATACGCAGTATTTT,CASNSGQGITDTQYF
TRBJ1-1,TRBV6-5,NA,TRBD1,TGTGCCAGCACCAGGACAGGGAACACTGAAGCTTTCTTT,CASTRTGNTEAFF
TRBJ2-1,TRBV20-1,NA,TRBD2,TGCAGTGCTAGTGGCCTAGCGGGGTACAATGAGCAGTTCTTC,CSASGLAGYNEQFF
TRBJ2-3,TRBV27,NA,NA,TGTGCCAGCAGTTCCAGCATAGCAGATGCGCAGTATTTT,CASSSSIADAQYF
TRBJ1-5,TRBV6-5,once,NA,TGTGCCAGCAGTTTGCAGCAGAACCAGCCCCAGCATTTT,CASSLQQNQPQHF